This T cell receptor beta chain was obtained from a study of blood T cells in healthy people across ages. Individuals who donated were healthy Caucasians from Russia aged roughly 6 to 90. The CDR3 is 15 amino acids. The V and J ends lost 0 bases and 3 bases respectively, with 11 bases between them. Germline CDR1 is MGHRA and CDR2 is YSYEKL. The second PCR ran roughly 7 to 12 cycles with a sample-barcoded 5' primer and J-beta primers. TCRdb passed the 5' RACE reads through MiXCR, listing each CDR3 protein once. The data contain approximately 1.5 million distinct CDR3 sequences, 34% of them seen just once; the ten biggest clones take up approximately 11%. Points from the study as a whole: PBMCs left unsorted prevented a conclusive naive versus antigen-experienced comparison.

On this clonotype itself: Its antigen is undetermined.

Material: blood. The chain uses TRBV4-1 and TRBJ1-1; unclear D gene. The origin of this receptor is a woman in her twenties or thirties in good health. The CDR3, as DNA: TGCGCCAGCAGCCAAGAGGGTAATTCCCACACTGAAGCTTTCTTT. This sequence encodes CASSQEGNSHTEAFF.